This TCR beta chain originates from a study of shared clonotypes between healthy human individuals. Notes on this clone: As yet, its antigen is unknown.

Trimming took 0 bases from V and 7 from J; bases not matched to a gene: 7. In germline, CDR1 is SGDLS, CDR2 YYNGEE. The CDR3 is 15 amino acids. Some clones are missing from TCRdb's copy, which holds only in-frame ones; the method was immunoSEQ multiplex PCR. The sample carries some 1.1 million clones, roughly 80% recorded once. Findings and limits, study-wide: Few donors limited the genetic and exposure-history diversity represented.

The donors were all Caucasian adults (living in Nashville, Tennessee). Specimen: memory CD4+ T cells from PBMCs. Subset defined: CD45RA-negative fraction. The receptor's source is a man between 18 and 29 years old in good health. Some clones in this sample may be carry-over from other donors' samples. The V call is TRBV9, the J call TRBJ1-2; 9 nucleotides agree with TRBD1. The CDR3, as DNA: TGTGCCAGCAGCGTAGAGGGACAGGGTGTGCGTGGCTACACCTTC. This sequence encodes CASSVEGQGVRGYTF. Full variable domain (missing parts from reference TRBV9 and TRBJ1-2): DSGVTQTPKHLITATGQRVTLRCSPRSGDLSVYWYQQSLDQGLQFLIQYYNGEERAKGNILERFSAQQFPDLHSELNLSSLELGDSALYFCASSVEGQGVRGYTFGSGTRLTVV.